A selection of T cell receptor beta chains follows, all from one sample in a study of blood T cell repertoires in COVID-19. The protocol was immunoSEQ multiplex PCR, while the TCRdb copy is restricted to in-frame clones and leaves out a portion. The sample lists around 170,000 clones, nearly 80% seen once, with about 15% in the top ten. The sample consisted of PBMCs or T cells enriched from blood (not recorded which). All receptors come from a man aged 60 to 69 who had been exposed to COVID-19. CDR3s include the opening cysteine and the closing phenylalanine or tryptophan. The order of the fields is V gene, CDR3 length, clone size, D gene, J gene, CDR3 protein, CDR3 DNA. The D gene is left open where the match is weak. Only some rows state a clone size, as once, few, many or a class for expanded clones.

TRBV19	20	-	TRBD2	TRBJ2-1	CASTQGLGTSGSKAYNEQFF	TGTGCCAGTACCCAAGGGCTGGGAACTAGCGGGAGTAAAGCCTACAATGAGCAGTTCTTC
TRBV5-1	14	once	TRBD2	TRBJ2-2	CATSGLGVSGELFF	TGCGCCACCTCGGGACTAGGAGTGTCCGGGGAGCTGTTTTTT
TRBV28	17	-	-	TRBJ2-1	CASSFRFGGKTNHEQFF	TGTGCCAGCAGTTTTAGGTTTGGCGGGAAAACTAACCATGAGCAGTTCTTC
TRBV4-3	14	once	TRBD1	TRBJ1-4	CASGQGATNEKLFF	TGCGCCAGCGGACAGGGGGCCACTAATGAAAAACTGTTTTTT
TRBV19	14	many	-	TRBJ1-3	CASPGSGFGNTIYF	TGTGCCAGCCCTGGATCAGGCTTTGGAAACACCATATATTTT
TRBV24-1	15	-	TRBD2	TRBJ2-1	CATTTGTSSYNEQFF	TGTGCCACTACAACTGGGACTAGCTCCTACAATGAGCAGTTCTTC
TRBV9	12	-	TRBD2	TRBJ2-7	CASSVLAGEQYF	TGTGCCAGCAGCGTACTAGCGGGTGAGCAGTACTTC
TRBV19	15	-	TRBD1	TRBJ1-2	CASSERQGRWIGYTF	TGTGCCAGTAGTGAACGACAGGGACGTTGGATTGGCTACACCTTC
TRBV4-3	16	-	TRBD2	TRBJ2-1	CASSQELAGAYNEQFF	TGCGCCAGCAGCCAAGAACTAGCGGGTGCCTACAATGAGCAGTTCTTC
TRBV6-5	15	-	-	TRBJ2-6	CASSYEGVGANVLTF	TGTGCCAGCAGTTACGAAGGGGTCGGGGCCAACGTCCTGACTTTC
TRBV5-4	15	-	TRBD1	TRBJ1-2	CASSLEQGAMNGYTF	TGTGCCAGCAGCTTGGAACAGGGGGCCATGAATGGCTACACCTTC
TRBV13	16	-	-	TRBJ2-3	CASSEGEGPSTDTQYF	TGTGCCAGCAGCGAGGGGGAGGGCCCTAGCACAGATACGCAGTATTTT
TRBV7-2	14	-	-	TRBJ2-7	CASSLAGVGNEQYF	TGTGCCAGCAGCTTAGCAGGGGTAGGGAACGAGCAGTACTTC
TRBV5-1	15	-	-	TRBJ2-3	CASSLVVGLTDTQYF	TGCGCCAGCAGCTTGGTGGTAGGACTCACAGATACGCAGTATTTT
TRBV2	13	-	-	TRBJ1-3	CASTGGWGNTIYF	TGTGCCAGCACCGGGGGATGGGGAAACACCATATATTTT
TRBV2	13	-	-	TRBJ2-1	CASREDYINEQFF	TGTGCCAGCAGGGAGGACTATATCAATGAGCAGTTCTTC
TRBV7-2	15	-	-	TRBJ1-4	CASSSLGGTNEKLFF	TGTGCCAGCAGCTCTTTAGGGGGTACTAATGAAAAACTGTTTTTT
TRBV3-1/TRBV3-2	12	-	-	TRBJ2-7	CASSPGWNEQYF	TGTGCCAGCAGCCCGGGGTGGAACGAGCAGTACTTC
TRBV30	18	once	TRBD2	TRBJ2-3	CAWSPSRGSGRFTDTQYF	TGTGCCTGGAGCCCATCGAGAGGCAGCGGGAGGTTCACAGATACGCAGTATTTT
TRBV5-1	17	-	-	TRBJ2-2	CASSLYRGAGNTGELFF	TGCGCCAGCAGCTTGTATCGTGGGGCTGGGAACACCGGGGAGCTGTTTTTT
TRBV7-2	13	few	-	TRBJ1-1	CASSLVRGTEAFF	TGTGCCAGCAGCTTAGTTAGGGGTACTGAAGCTTTCTTT
TRBV19	13	-	TRBD1	TRBJ2-1	CASSIRTGGEQFF	TGTGCCAGTAGTATCCGGACAGGGGGCGAGCAGTTCTTC
TRBV4-1	13	-	-	TRBJ1-5	CASSQVGNQPQHF	TGCGCCAGCAGCCAGGTCGGGAACCAGCCCCAGCATTTT
TRBV7-8	17	-	TRBD1	TRBJ1-4	CASSLYRDSTTNEKLFF	TGTGCCAGCAGCTTATATAGGGACAGTACAACTAATGAAAAACTGTTTTTT
TRBV28	12	few	-	TRBJ2-1	CASTSGSRGQFF	TGTGCCAGCACCTCAGGGTCCAGGGGGCAGTTCTTC
TRBV24-1	12	-	TRBD1	TRBJ1-2	CATADRAYGYTF	TGTGCCACCGCCGACAGGGCCTATGGCTACACCTTC
TRBV7-3	16	-	TRBD2	TRBJ2-3	CASSLKRETPRDTQYF	TGTGCCAGCAGCTTAAAGCGGGAGACCCCGAGGGATACGCAGTATTTT
TRBV19	14	-	TRBD2	TRBJ2-7	CASSDGTSGAGQYF	TGTGCCAGTAGTGATGGGACTAGCGGGGCGGGGCAGTACTTC
TRBV9	17	-	-	TRBJ2-2	CASSVVPFGADTGELFF	TGTGCCAGCAGCGTAGTTCCTTTTGGGGCAGACACCGGGGAGCTGTTTTTT
TRBV3-1/TRBV3-2	14	-	TRBD1	TRBJ2-2	CASSHRGRSGELFF	TGTGCCAGCAGCCACAGGGGGCGATCCGGGGAGCTGTTTTTT
TRBV5-1	15	-	-	TRBJ1-5	CASSFSAGGNQPQHF	TGCGCCAGCAGCTTTTCGGCAGGGGGCAATCAGCCCCAGCATTTT